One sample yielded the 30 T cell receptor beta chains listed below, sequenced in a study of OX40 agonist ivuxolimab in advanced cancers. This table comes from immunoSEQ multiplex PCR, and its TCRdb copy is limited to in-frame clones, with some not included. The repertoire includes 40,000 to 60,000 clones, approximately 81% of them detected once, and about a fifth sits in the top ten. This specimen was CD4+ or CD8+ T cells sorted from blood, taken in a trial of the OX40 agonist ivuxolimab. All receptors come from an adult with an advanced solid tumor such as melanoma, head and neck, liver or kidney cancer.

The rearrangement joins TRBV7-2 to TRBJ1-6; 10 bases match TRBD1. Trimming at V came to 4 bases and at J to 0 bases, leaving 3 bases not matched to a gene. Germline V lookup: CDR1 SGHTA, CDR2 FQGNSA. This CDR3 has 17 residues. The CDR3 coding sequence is TGTGCCAGCAGCTCCTGGGACAGGGGCTCCTATAATTCACCCCTCCACTTT. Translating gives CASSSWDRGSYNSPLHF.

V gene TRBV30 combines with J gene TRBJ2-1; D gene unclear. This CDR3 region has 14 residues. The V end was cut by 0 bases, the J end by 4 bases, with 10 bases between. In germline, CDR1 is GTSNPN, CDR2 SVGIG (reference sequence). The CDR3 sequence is CAWSVRGSYNEQFF. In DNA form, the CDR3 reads TGTGCCTGGAGTGTACGTGGCAGTTACAATGAGCAGTTCTTC. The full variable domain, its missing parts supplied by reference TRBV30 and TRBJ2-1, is SQTIHQWPATLVQPVGSPLSLECTVEGTSNPNLYWYRQAAGRGLQLLFYSVGIGQISSEVPQNLSASRPQDRQFILSSKKLLLSDSGFYLCAWSVRGSYNEQFFGPGTRLTVL.

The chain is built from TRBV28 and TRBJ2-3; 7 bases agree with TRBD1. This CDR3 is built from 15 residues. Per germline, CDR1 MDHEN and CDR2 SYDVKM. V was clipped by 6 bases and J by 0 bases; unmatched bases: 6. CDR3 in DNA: TGTGCCAGCAGCCACGGGACAGACAGCACAGATACGCAGTATTTT. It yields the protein CASSHGTDSTDTQYF.

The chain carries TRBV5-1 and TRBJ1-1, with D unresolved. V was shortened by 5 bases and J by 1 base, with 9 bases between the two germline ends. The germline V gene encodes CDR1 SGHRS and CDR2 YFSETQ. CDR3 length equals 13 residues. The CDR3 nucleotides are TGCGCCAGCAGTTCCCCAGAGAACACTGAAGCTTTCTTT. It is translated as CASSSPENTEAFF.

CDR3: CASSFPALNSPLHF. The CDR3, as DNA: TGTGCCAGCAGCTTTCCGGCCCTAAATTCACCCCTCCACTTT. V is TRBV5-6 and J is TRBJ1-6; no definite D call. V shed 2 bases and J shed 7 bases, with 10 bases lying between them. The CDR3 covers 14 residues. Germline values: CDR1 SGHDT, CDR2 YYEEEE. The whole variable domain, remainder taken from reference TRBV5-6 and TRBJ1-6, is DAGVTQSPTHLIKTRGQQVTLRCSPKSGHDTVSWYQQALGQGPQFIFQYYEEEERQRGNFPDRFSGHQFPNYSSELNVNALLLGDSALYLCASSFPALNSPLHFGNGTRLTVT.

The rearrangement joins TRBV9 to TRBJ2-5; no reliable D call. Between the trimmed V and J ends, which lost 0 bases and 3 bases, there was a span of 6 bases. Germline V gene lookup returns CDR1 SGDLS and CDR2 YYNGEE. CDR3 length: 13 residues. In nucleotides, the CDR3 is TGTGCCAGCAGCGTAGATAACGAAGAGACCCAGTACTTC. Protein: CASSVDNEETQYF. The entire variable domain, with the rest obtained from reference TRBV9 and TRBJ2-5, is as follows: DSGVTQTPKHLITATGQRVTLRCSPRSGDLSVYWYQQSLDQGLQFLIQYYNGEERAKGNILERFSAQQFPDLHSELNLSSLELGDSALYFCASSVDNEETQYFGPGTRLLVL.

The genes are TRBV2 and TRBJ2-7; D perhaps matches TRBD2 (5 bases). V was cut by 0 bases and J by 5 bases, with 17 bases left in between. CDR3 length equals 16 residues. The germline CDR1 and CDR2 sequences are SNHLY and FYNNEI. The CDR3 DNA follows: TGTGCCAGCAGTGAAGCGCTTCAGGACTTAACGGACGAGCAGTACTTC. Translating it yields CASSEALQDLTDEQYF.

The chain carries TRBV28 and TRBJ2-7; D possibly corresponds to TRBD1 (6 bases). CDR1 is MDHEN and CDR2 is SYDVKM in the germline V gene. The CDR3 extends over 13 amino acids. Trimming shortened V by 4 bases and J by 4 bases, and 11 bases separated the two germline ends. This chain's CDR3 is CASSYGQFYEQYV. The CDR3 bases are TGTGCCAGCAGTTACGGACAGTTTTACGAGCAGTACGTC.

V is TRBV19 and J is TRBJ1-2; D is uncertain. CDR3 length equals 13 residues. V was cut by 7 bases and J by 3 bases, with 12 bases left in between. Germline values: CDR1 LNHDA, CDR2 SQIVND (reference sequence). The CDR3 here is CASTERPYYGYTF. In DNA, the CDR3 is TGTGCCAGTACCGAAAGGCCTTACTATGGCTACACCTTC.

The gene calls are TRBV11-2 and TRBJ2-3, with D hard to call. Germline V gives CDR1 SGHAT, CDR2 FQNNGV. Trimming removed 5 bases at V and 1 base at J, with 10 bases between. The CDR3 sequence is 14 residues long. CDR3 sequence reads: CASSRYGGTDTQYF. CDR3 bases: TGTGCCAGCAGCCGATATGGGGGCACAGATACGCAGTATTTT.

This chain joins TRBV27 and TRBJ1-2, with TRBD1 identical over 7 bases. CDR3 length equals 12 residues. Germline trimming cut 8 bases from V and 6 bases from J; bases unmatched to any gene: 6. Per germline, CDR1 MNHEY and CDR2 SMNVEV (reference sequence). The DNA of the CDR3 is TGTGCCAGCCAGGGACAGAGAGATGGCTACACCTTC. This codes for CASQGQRDGYTF.

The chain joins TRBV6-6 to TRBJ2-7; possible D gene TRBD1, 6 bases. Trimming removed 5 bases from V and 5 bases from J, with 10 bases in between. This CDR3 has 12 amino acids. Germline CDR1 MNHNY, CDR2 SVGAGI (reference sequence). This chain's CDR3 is CASSPDRNEQYV. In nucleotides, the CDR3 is TGTGCCAGCAGTCCAGACAGGAACGAGCAGTACGTC.

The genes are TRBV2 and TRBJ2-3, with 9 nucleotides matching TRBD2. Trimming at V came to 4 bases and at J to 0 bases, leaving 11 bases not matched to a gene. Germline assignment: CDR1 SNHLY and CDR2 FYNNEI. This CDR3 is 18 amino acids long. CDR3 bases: TGTGCCAGCAGTGGAGGGTCTAGCGGGGAACGAAGCACAGATACGCAGTATTTT. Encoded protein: CASSGGSSGERSTDTQYF.

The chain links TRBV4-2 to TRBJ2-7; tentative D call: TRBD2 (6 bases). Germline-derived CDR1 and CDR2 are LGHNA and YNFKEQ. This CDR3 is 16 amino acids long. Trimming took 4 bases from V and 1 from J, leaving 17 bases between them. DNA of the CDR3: TGTGCCAGCAGCCCGCGATCCCGGGACTCATCCTACGAGCAGTACGTC. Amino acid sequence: CASSPRSRDSSYEQYV.

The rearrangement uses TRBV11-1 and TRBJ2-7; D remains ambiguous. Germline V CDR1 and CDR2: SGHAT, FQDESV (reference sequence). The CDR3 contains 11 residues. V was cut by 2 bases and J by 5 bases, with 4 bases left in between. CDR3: CASSLPHEQYF. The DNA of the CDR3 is TGTGCCAGCAGCTTACCTCACGAGCAGTACTTC.

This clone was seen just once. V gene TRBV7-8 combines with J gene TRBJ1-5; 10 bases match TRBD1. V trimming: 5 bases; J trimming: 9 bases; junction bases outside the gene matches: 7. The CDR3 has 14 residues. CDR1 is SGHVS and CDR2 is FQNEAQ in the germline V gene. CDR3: CASSPGQGLSPQHF. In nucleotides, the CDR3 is TGTGCCAGCAGCCCGGGACAGGGGTTATCGCCCCAGCATTTT.

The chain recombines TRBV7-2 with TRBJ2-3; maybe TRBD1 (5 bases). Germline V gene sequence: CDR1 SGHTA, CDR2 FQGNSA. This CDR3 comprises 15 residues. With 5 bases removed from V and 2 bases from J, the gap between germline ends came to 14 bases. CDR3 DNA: TGTGCCAGCAGCCCAGGGCTCGGGTACACAGATACGCAGTATTTT. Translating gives CASSPGLGYTDTQYF.

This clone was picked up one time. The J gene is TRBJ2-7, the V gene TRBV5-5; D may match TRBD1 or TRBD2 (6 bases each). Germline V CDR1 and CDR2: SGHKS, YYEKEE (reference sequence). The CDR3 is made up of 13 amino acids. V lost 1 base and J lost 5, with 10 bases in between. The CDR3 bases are TGTGCCAGCAGCTTGCCCGGGGGCGACGAGCAGTACTTC. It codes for CASSLPGGDEQYF.

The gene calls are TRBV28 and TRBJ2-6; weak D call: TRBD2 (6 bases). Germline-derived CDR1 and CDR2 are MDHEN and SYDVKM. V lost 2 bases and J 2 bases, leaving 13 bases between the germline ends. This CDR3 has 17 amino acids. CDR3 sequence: CASSLLSPGAGANVLTF. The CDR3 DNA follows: TGTGCCAGCAGTTTACTTTCTCCGGGGGCTGGGGCCAACGTCCTGACTTTC.

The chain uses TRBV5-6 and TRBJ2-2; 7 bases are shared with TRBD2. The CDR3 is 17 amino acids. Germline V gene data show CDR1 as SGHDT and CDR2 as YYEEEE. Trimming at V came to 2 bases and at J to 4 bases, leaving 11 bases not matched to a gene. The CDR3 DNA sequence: TGTGCCAGCAGCTTTCCGACTAGCATTTATGGCACCGGGGAGCTGTTTTTT. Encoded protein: CASSFPTSIYGTGELFF. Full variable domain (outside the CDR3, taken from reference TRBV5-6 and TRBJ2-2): DAGVTQSPTHLIKTRGQQVTLRCSPKSGHDTVSWYQQALGQGPQFIFQYYEEEERQRGNFPDRFSGHQFPNYSSELNVNALLLGDSALYLCASSFPTSIYGTGELFFGEGSRLTVL.

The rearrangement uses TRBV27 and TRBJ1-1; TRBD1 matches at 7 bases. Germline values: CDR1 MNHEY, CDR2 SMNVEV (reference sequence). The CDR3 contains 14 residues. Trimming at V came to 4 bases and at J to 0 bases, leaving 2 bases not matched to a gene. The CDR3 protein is CASSSGQMNTEAFF. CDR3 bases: TGTGCCAGCAGTTCGGGACAGATGAACACTGAAGCTTTCTTT.

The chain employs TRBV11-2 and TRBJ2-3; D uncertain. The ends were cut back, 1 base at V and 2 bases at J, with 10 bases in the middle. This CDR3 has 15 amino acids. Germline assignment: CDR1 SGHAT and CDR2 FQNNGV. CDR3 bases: TGTGCCAGCAGCTTAGCCCAGACACCCACAGATACGCAGTATTTT. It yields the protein CASSLAQTPTDTQYF. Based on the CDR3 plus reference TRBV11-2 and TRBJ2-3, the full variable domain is EAGVAQSPRYKIIEKRQSVAFWCNPISGHATLYWYQQILGQGPKLLIQFQNNGVVDDSQLPKDRFSAERLKGVDSTLKIQPAKLEDSAVYLCASSLAQTPTDTQYFGPGTRLTVL.

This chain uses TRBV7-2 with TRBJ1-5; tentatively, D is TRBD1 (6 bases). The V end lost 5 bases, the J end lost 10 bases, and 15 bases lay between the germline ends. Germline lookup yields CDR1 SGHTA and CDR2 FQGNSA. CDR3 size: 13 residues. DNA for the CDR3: TGTGCCAGCAGCCCGGGGGCCCTCCATCCCCAGCATTTT. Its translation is CASSPGALHPQHF.

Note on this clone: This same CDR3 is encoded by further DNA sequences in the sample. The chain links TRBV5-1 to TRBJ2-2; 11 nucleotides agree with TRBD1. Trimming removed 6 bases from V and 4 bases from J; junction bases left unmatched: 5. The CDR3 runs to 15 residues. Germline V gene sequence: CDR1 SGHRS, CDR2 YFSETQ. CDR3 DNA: TGCGCCAGCACCCCGGACAGGGGGCGCACCGGGGAGCTGTTTTTT. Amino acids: CASTPDRGRTGELFF.

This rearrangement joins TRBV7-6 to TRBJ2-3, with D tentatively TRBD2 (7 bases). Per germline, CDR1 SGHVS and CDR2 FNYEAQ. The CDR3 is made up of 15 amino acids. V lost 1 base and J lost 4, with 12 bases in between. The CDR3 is CASSLGGGAADTQYF. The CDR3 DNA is TGTGCCAGCAGCTTAGGAGGGGGGGCCGCAGATACGCAGTATTTT.

This chain's CDR3 is CASGGGSGATGYTF. The CDR3 DNA sequence: TGTGCTAGTGGTGGAGGATCAGGGGCGACTGGCTACACCTTC. The chain uses TRBV12-5 and TRBJ1-2, with TRBD1 as a possible D gene (6 bases). Germline V gene data show CDR1 as LGHNT and CDR2 as FRNRAP. The CDR3 runs 14 residues. V was cut by 5 bases and J by 7 bases, with 17 bases left in between.

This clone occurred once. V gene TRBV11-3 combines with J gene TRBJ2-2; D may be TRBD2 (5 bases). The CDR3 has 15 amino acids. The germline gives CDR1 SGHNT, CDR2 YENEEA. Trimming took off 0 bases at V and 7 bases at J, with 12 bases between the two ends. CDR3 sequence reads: CASSLDRDGGGELFF. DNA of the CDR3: TGTGCCAGCAGCTTAGATCGGGATGGCGGCGGGGAGCTGTTTTTT.

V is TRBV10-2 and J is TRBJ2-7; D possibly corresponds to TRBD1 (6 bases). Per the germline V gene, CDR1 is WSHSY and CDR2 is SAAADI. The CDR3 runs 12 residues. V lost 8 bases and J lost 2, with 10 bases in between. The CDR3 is CASRTATYEQYV. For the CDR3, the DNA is TGCGCCAGCCGGACAGCCACCTACGAGCAGTACGTC.

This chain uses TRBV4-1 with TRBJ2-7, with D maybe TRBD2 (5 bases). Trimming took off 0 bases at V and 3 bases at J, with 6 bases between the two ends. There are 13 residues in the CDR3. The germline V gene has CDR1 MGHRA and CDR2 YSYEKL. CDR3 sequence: CASSQDAGYEQYV. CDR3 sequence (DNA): TGCGCCAGCAGCCAAGATGCGGGCTACGAGCAGTACGTC.

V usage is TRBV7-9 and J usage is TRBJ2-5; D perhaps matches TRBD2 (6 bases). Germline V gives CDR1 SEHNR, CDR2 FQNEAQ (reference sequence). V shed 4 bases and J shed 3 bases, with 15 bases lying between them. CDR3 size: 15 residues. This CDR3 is CASSSIAAAKETQYF. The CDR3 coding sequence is TGTGCCAGCAGCTCCATAGCGGCCGCCAAAGAGACCCAGTACTTC.